A single sample is the source of the 8 T cell receptor beta chains below, sequenced in a study of T cell responses to AZD1222 COVID-19 vaccine. Clones were read by immunoSEQ multiplex PCR, and TCRdb kept only the in-frame ones, dropping some. The table includes about 140,000 clones, around nine tenths detected once. The sample consisted of peripheral blood, taken on day 0 of AZD1222 vaccination. Receptors were obtained from an adult in good health.

The gene calls are TRBV15 and TRBJ1-2; D remains ambiguous. The CDR3 totals 16 residues. In germline, CDR1 is LNHNV, CDR2 YYDKDF (reference sequence). Trimming removed 0 bases at V and 3 bases at J, with 14 bases between. Here the CDR3 DNA reads TGTGCCACCAGCAGAGATCCTCCGGGTGGGCACTATGGCTACACCTTC. Translated: CATSRDPPGGHYGYTF.

The CDR3 bases are TGTGCCAGCAGTGAAGTTGGACGGGAGGGGGGATCTGGGGCCAACGTCCTGACTTTC. This translates into CASSEVGREGGSGANVLTF. The V call is TRBV6-1, the J call TRBJ2-6; 8 nucleotides align to TRBD2. Trimming cost V 1 base and J 1 base; bases outside gene matches: 9. Germline V gene lookup returns CDR1 MNHNS and CDR2 SASEGT. This CDR3 comprises 19 residues.

The chain carries TRBV7-7 and TRBJ2-1, with 13 bases fitting TRBD2. Germline V gives CDR1 SSHAT, CDR2 FNYEAQ (reference sequence). The CDR3 is 16 residues long. V dropped 5 bases and J dropped 2; count of bases not matched to a gene: 3. The CDR3 coding sequence is TGTGCCAGCAGCCCCACTAGCGGGGGGGCCTACAATGAGCAGTTCTTC. Protein sequence: CASSPTSGGAYNEQFF.

This chain connects TRBV24-1 to TRBJ1-2; 7 bases map to TRBD1. Germline CDR1 is KGHDR and CDR2 is SFDVKD. The CDR3 has 14 amino acids. After removal of 1 base from V and 6 bases from J, the junction contained 4 bases not matched to a gene. As DNA, the CDR3 is TGTGCCACCAGTGATTTCCCGACAGGGCATGGCTACACCTTC. It encodes CATSDFPTGHGYTF.

The chain combines TRBV11-2 with TRBJ2-7; D possibly corresponds to TRBD1 (5 bases). V lost 4 bases and J 6 bases, leaving 13 bases between the germline ends. Looked up from germline, CDR1 is SGHAT and CDR2 is FQNNGV. This CDR3 contains 13 residues. The CDR3 DNA reads as TGTGCCAGCAGCTCAGATAGGGGCCTCGAGCAGTACTTC. Translating gives CASSSDRGLEQYF.

The V gene is TRBV11-1, the J gene TRBJ2-3, with 10 bases that match TRBD1. The CDR3 spans 16 residues. CDR1 is SGHAT and CDR2 is FQDESV in the germline V gene (reference sequence). V lost 5 bases and J lost 4; bases outside the gene matches: 9. Here the CDR3 DNA reads TGTGCCAGCAGCGCCCGGGACAGGGGCTTCCCAGATACGCAGTATTTT. Amino acid sequence: CASSARDRGFPDTQYF. The whole variable domain, filled in from reference TRBV11-1 and TRBJ2-3, reads EAEVAQSPRYKITEKSQAVAFWCDPISGHATLYWYRQILGQGPELLVQFQDESVVDDSQLPKDRFSAERLKGVDSTLKIQPAELGDSAMYLCASSARDRGFPDTQYFGPGTRLTVL.

The chain carries TRBV6-5 and TRBJ1-2, with a possible D match to TRBD1 (6 bases). Trimming pared 6 bases from V and 8 bases from J, leaving 16 bases between. Germline V CDR1 and CDR2: MNHEY, SVGAGI. The CDR3 is made up of 13 amino acids. DNA of the CDR3: TGTGCCAGCAGACTTTACAGGGTTTGGGGCTACACCTTC. Its translation is CASRLYRVWGYTF.

V and J are TRBV19 and TRBJ1-5; TRBD1 is a possible D gene (6 bases). CDR3 length: 15 amino acids. The germline V and J ends were trimmed by 4 bases and 7 bases, with 17 bases remaining between them. The germline CDR1 and CDR2 sequences are LNHDA and SQIVND (reference sequence). CDR3 residues: CASSTYRGDLQPQHF. CDR3 sequence (DNA): TGTGCCAGTAGTACCTATAGGGGGGATTTGCAGCCCCAGCATTTT.